The entry below gives a single T cell receptor beta chain sequence along with its context. The antigen is undetermined. This specimen belongs to a study of breast tumors, draining lymph nodes, adjacent tissues. Findings and limits, study-wide: Compared with basal-like, luminal-like tumors shared significantly more repertoire with nontumor tissue.

The lymph nodes were axillary draining lymph nodes from breast cancer patients. The CDR3 runs 11 residues. V dropped 0 bases and J dropped 16 bases, with 10 bases sitting between them. Germline V lookup: CDR1 MRHNA, CDR2 SNTAGT. TCRdb re-analysed the multiplex PCR reads in MiXCR, keeping a single row per CDR3 protein. Altogether roughly 130,000 distinct CDR3 sequences are present, about 33% being singletons, with the ten largest covering 2.3%. What was sequenced was axillary lymph node tissue. The chain combines TRBV6-4 with TRBJ1-5; the D is unclear. The sequence was collected from a female donor with breast cancer. Some clones in this sample may be carry-over from other donors' samples. CDR3 bases: TGTGCCAGCAGTGACTCTCGACCGTTTCATTTT. Its protein is CASSDSRPFHF.